This passage covers 27 T cell receptor beta chains from one sample sequenced in a study of blood T cell repertoires in COVID-19. TCRdb's copy holds only in-frame clones and misses some; the assay was immunoSEQ multiplex PCR. The sample carries fewer than 250,000 clones, about 82% recorded once. Sequenced: PBMCs or T cells enriched from blood (not recorded which). Receptors originate from a woman between 50 and 59 years old with acute COVID-19.

J is TRBJ1-2 and V is TRBV29-1; possible D gene TRBD1, 5 bases. V was pared by 5 bases and J by 0 bases, with 16 bases between. CDR3 length: 15 amino acids. CDR1 and CDR2 (germline): SQVTM, ANQGSEA. For the CDR3, the DNA is TGCAGCGTTCGATACCCTGGAGGGGCTAACTATGGCTACACCTTC. Translating it yields CSVRYPGGANYGYTF.

The chain links TRBV27 to TRBJ1-4; D gene uncertain. There are 15 residues in the CDR3. The V gene lost 2 bases and the J gene lost 4 bases, with 11 bases spanning the gap. The germline V gene encodes CDR1 MNHEY and CDR2 SMNVEV (reference sequence). The DNA for the CDR3 is TGTGCCAGCAGTTTACGGCGGGGATTTAATGAAAAACTGTTTTTT. Translation: CASSLRRGFNEKLFF.

J is TRBJ2-1 and V is TRBV5-4, with 7 bases that match TRBD2. The V gene's germline CDR1 is SGHNT and CDR2 YYREEE (reference sequence). With 2 bases clipped from V and 7 bases from J, the junction kept 9 bases outside the gene matches. The CDR3 length is 15 residues. The CDR3 here is CASSFRAGRENEQFF. The CDR3 nucleotides are TGTGCCAGCAGCTTTAGGGCAGGGAGGGAAAATGAGCAGTTCTTC.

This clone was counted a few times. The chain couples TRBV5-1 to TRBJ2-5; D ambiguous. CDR1 is SGHRS and CDR2 is YFSETQ in the germline V gene. The CDR3 sequence is 16 residues long. Trimming cost V 0 bases and J 1 base, with 13 bases left between them. In DNA, the CDR3 is TGCGCCAGCAGCTTGGCCCCCCTGGCTGCCCAAGAGACCCAGTACTTC. Residues: CASSLAPLAAQETQYF. The entire variable domain, with the rest obtained from reference TRBV5-1 and TRBJ2-5, is as follows: KAGVTQTPRYLIKTRGQQVTLSCSPISGHRSVSWYQQTPGQGLQFLFEYFSETQRNKGNFPGRFSGRQFSNSRSEMNVSTLELGDSALYLCASSLAPLAAQETQYFGPGTRLLVL.

J is TRBJ2-5 and V is TRBV10-1; D ambiguous. The CDR3 runs 13 residues. V was pared by 2 bases and J by 1 base, with 5 bases between. The V gene's germline CDR1 is WNHNN and CDR2 SYGVQD (reference sequence). The CDR3 loop reads CASSEELQETQYF. The CDR3 DNA sequence: TGCGCCAGCAGTGAGGAGCTCCAAGAGACCCAGTACTTC.

The V call is TRBV2, the J call TRBJ1-5, with D possibly TRBD1 on 6 matching bases. Looked up from germline, CDR1 is SNHLY and CDR2 is FYNNEI. CDR3 length: 16 amino acids. The ends were cut back, 6 bases at V and 0 bases at J, with 15 bases in the middle. The CDR3 is CASSRDRTYSNQPQHF. The CDR3 DNA reads TGTGCCAGCAGCCGAGACAGGACCTATAGCAATCAGCCCCAGCATTTT.

This clone was counted a single time. The CDR3 DNA reads as TGTGCCAGCAGCCCCTGGGACAGGGGTCGGCTCGAGCAGTACTTC. As protein: CASSPWDRGRLEQYF. This chain joins TRBV16 and TRBJ2-7; 10 bases match TRBD1. This CDR3 is built from 15 residues. Germline trimming cut 4 bases from V and 6 bases from J; bases unmatched to any gene: 9. CDR1 is KGHSY, CDR2 FQNENV, per germline.

This rearrangement joins TRBV19 to TRBJ1-4; D might be TRBD1 (6 bases). This CDR3 has 15 amino acids. Trimming shortened V by 5 bases and J by 0 bases, and 10 bases separated the two germline ends. Germline V gene data show CDR1 as LNHDA and CDR2 as SQIVND (reference sequence). The CDR3 DNA reads TGTGCCAGTAGTCCGGGACATTCAACTAATGAAAAACTGTTTTTT. It translates to CASSPGHSTNEKLFF.

This clone was observed at least ten times. The chain combines TRBV6-2 or TRBV6-3 with TRBJ2-1; 9 positions agree with TRBD2. This CDR3 contains 17 residues. Germline V gene data show CDR1 as MNHEY and CDR2 as SVGEGT. Trimming cost V 5 bases and J 4 bases; bases outside gene matches: 12. In DNA form, the CDR3 reads TGTGCCAGCAGTCCCCCTAGGTCGAGCGGGAGGTACAATGAGCAGTTCTTC. Amino acid sequence: CASSPPRSSGRYNEQFF.

V is TRBV6-5 and J is TRBJ1-6; a weak D match, TRBD1 (6 bases). In germline, CDR1 is MNHEY, CDR2 SVGAGI. The CDR3 sequence is 12 residues long. With 8 bases removed from V and 6 bases from J, the gap between germline ends came to 8 bases. This CDR3 reads CASGGLNSPLHF. The DNA of the CDR3 is TGTGCCAGCGGGGGCCTTAATTCACCCCTCCACTTT.

V is TRBV30 and J is TRBJ2-7, with 7 bases aligning to TRBD1. This CDR3 region has 14 residues. Germline CDR1 and CDR2: GTSNPN and SVGIG (reference sequence). The ends lost 2 bases at V and 5 bases at J; junction bases unmatched: 9. In DNA form, the CDR3 reads TGTGCCTGGAGTCGGGGACAGACCGCCGACGAGCAGTACTTC. It is translated as CAWSRGQTADEQYF. The whole variable domain, filled in from reference TRBV30 and TRBJ2-7, reads SQTIHQWPATLVQPVGSPLSLECTVEGTSNPNLYWYRQAAGRGLQLLFYSVGIGQISSEVPQNLSASRPQDRQFILSSKKLLLSDSGFYLCAWSRGQTADEQYFGPGTRLTVT.

The chain joins TRBV6-5 to TRBJ1-2; 8 nucleotides agree with TRBD1. The V segment lost 5 bases and the J segment 8 bases; nucleotides outside the gene matches: 4. There are 12 residues in the CDR3. The germline CDR1 and CDR2 sequences are MNHEY and SVGAGI. DNA for the CDR3: TGTGCCAGCAGTACCAGGGGGCAAGGCTACACCTTC. Translated, it gives CASSTRGQGYTF.

This chain uses TRBV10-3 with TRBJ2-3; 16 bases fit TRBD2. This CDR3 is 17 amino acids long. The trim removed 6 bases at V and 2 bases at J, leaving 5 bases unmatched. Germline loops: CDR1 ENHRY, CDR2 SYGVKD. The CDR3 is CAIRPGLAGGDTDTQYF. The CDR3 DNA reads as TGTGCCATCAGGCCGGGACTAGCGGGGGGGGACACAGATACGCAGTATTTT.

The count of this clone is one. The V gene is TRBV3-1 (or the pseudogene TRBV3-2), the J gene TRBJ2-1; D unresolved. The germline CDR1 and CDR2 sequences are LGHDT and YNNKEL (reference sequence). V was pared by 0 bases and J by 3 bases, with 6 bases between. There are 14 residues in the CDR3. CDR3 sequence reads: CASSQDDIYNEQFF. The CDR3 nucleotides read TGTGCCAGCAGCCAAGATGACATCTACAATGAGCAGTTCTTC.

V and J are TRBV30 and TRBJ1-3; 7 bases match TRBD1. V gave up 2 bases and J gave up 4 bases; unmatched junction bases: 8. The germline gives CDR1 GTSNPN, CDR2 SVGIG (reference sequence). This CDR3 has 15 amino acids. The CDR3 DNA reads TGTGCCTGGAGTCCTTTGGGACAGCTAGGAAACACCATATATTTT. Translated: CAWSPLGQLGNTIYF.

The chain combines TRBV5-4 with TRBJ1-6; no definite D call. The CDR3 length is 16 residues. From germline, CDR1 is SGHNT and CDR2 YYREEE (reference sequence). V shed 1 base and J shed 7 bases, with 15 bases lying between them. CDR3 residues: CASSLTPGERNSPLHF. CDR3 nucleotides: TGTGCCAGCAGCTTGACCCCCGGGGAGAGGAATTCACCCCTCCACTTT.

The chain employs TRBV18 and TRBJ1-3; TRBD1 matches 7 bases. The J segment lost 0 bases and the V segment lost 5 bases, leaving 7 bases of the junction unmatched. CDR1 is KGHSH and CDR2 is LQKENI in the germline V gene. This CDR3 is 16 amino acids long. The CDR3 loop reads CASSTQGQPSGNTIYF. The CDR3 DNA is TGTGCCAGCTCAACCCAGGGACAGCCCTCTGGAAACACCATATATTTT.

The rearrangement joins TRBV3-1 (or the pseudogene TRBV3-2) to TRBJ2-7; TRBD1 aligns across 7 bases. The CDR3 covers 16 residues. The germline CDR1 and CDR2 sequences are LGHDT and YNNKEL (reference sequence). Unmatched junction bases numbered 11, after V lost 4 bases and J lost 2 bases. In DNA, the CDR3 is TGTGCCAGCAGCCTTACCCCCGGGACAGAGGCCTACGAGCAGTACTTC. Residues: CASSLTPGTEAYEQYF.

V and J are TRBV12-3 or TRBV12-4 and TRBJ1-5; the D is unclear. Trimming removed 5 bases from V and 7 bases from J, with 12 bases in between. The CDR3 contains 13 residues. CDR3 in amino acids: CASSLAGKQPQHF. As DNA, the CDR3 is TGTGCCAGCAGTCTTGCCGGGAAACAGCCCCAGCATTTT.

The chain has TRBV3-1 (or the pseudogene TRBV3-2) and TRBJ2-3, with 13 bases identical to TRBD2. This CDR3 comprises 15 residues. CDR1 is LGHDT, CDR2 YNNKEL, per germline (reference sequence). V was pared by 5 bases and J by 3 bases, with 2 bases of the junction left unmatched. The CDR3: CASSVLAGGTDTQYF. For the CDR3, the DNA is TGTGCCAGCAGCGTACTAGCGGGGGGGACAGATACGCAGTATTTT.

This chain uses TRBV19 with TRBJ2-7, with TRBD1 matching over 9 bases. Germline V CDR1 and CDR2: LNHDA, SQIVND (reference sequence). J gave up 6 bases and V 2 bases, and 8 bases lay outside the gene matches. CDR3 length: 15 residues. The CDR3 protein is CASSIPGQGLGEQYF. In nucleotides, the CDR3 is TGTGCCAGTAGTATACCGGGACAGGGTTTAGGCGAGCAGTACTTC.

The V and J genes are TRBV19 and TRBJ1-1; a weak D match, TRBD1 (6 bases). Germline V gene sequence: CDR1 LNHDA, CDR2 SQIVND (reference sequence). Trimming removed 4 bases at V and 1 base at J, with 10 bases between. This CDR3 region has 14 residues. The DNA of the CDR3 is TGTGCCAGTAGTACGATGGGACAGAACACTGAAGCTTTCTTT. Translation gives CASSTMGQNTEAFF.

This chain joins TRBV7-2 and TRBJ2-7; TRBD1 agrees at 11 bases. Germline V lookup: CDR1 SGHTA, CDR2 FQGNSA. This CDR3 region has 14 residues. The V and J ends lost 4 bases and 4 bases, in that order; junction bases with no gene match: 3. DNA of the CDR3: TGTGCCAGCAGCTGGACAGGGGGCAGATACGAGCAGTACTTC. Translation: CASSWTGGRYEQYF.

The sample holds one count of this clone. The chain links TRBV29-1 to TRBJ2-1, with 11 bases matching TRBD1. Germline-derived CDR1 and CDR2 are SQVTM and ANQGSEA. The CDR3 extends over 12 amino acids. The V segment lost 7 bases and the J segment 9 bases; nucleotides outside the gene matches: 5. CDR3 nucleotide sequence: TGCAGCGCGGGGACAGGGGGAAGTGAGCAGTTCTTC. Translated, it gives CSAGTGGSEQFF.

As regards this clone: This CDR3 is also generated by other DNA sequences in the sample. CDR3 residues: CASSQGAGYGYTF. The CDR3 DNA is TGTGCCAGCAGCCAGGGGGCTGGCTATGGCTACACCTTC. The chain recombines TRBV3-1 (or the pseudogene TRBV3-2) with TRBJ1-2; a possible D gene is TRBD1 (6 bases). V shed 3 bases and J shed 4 bases, with 9 bases lying between them. This CDR3 has 13 residues. Germline V gene data show CDR1 as LGHDT and CDR2 as YNNKEL (reference sequence).

The chain employs TRBV5-1 and TRBJ2-5, with D possibly being TRBD2 (6 bases). V was shortened by 3 bases and J by 2 bases, with 17 bases between the two germline ends. Germline lookup yields CDR1 SGHRS and CDR2 YFSETQ. CDR3 length equals 16 residues. DNA for the CDR3: TGCGCCAGCAGCTCCGCCCCGCAAAGCGGGCAAGAGACCCAGTACTTC. Its translation: CASSSAPQSGQETQYF.

This clone has only one observation. The V call is TRBV14, the J call TRBJ1-2; D is unclear. The V end was cut by 4 bases, the J end by 3 bases, with 9 bases between. This CDR3 contains 13 residues. Per germline, CDR1 SGHDN and CDR2 FVKESK. In DNA form, the CDR3 reads TGTGCCAGCAGCCCGGGGAGGGACTATGGCTACACCTTC. It encodes CASSPGRDYGYTF.